Each of the 26 T cell receptor beta chains below was sequenced from the same sample in a study of blood T cell repertoires in COVID-19. Method: immunoSEQ multiplex PCR; TCRdb's copy keeps in-frame clones and lacks some. There are 120,000 to 150,000 clones in the sample; more than 75% occur only once, and 1% to 1.5% lies in the top ten. Source material: PBMCs or T cells enriched from blood (not recorded which). Every receptor here comes from a woman in her 30s with acute COVID-19.

This clone showed up just once. CDR3 DNA: TGTGCCAGCAGTCCTCAGGGGTATTCACCCCTCCACTTT. Protein sequence: CASSPQGYSPLHF. The chain uses TRBV28 and TRBJ1-6; possible D gene TRBD1, 6 bases. Germline loops: CDR1 MDHEN, CDR2 SYDVKM. The CDR3 extends over 13 amino acids. V dropped 5 bases and J dropped 8 bases, with 10 bases sitting between them.

About this clone itself: The identical CDR3 is also encoded by other nucleotide sequences in the sample. The genes are TRBV6-1 and TRBJ2-7, with D possibly TRBD2 on 6 matching bases. The V end lost 3 bases, the J end lost 0 bases, and 6 bases lay between the germline ends. Germline V lookup: CDR1 MNHNS, CDR2 SASEGT. The CDR3 runs 13 residues. The CDR3 sequence: CASSEGLSYEQYF. The CDR3 region has the DNA TGTGCCAGCAGTGAGGGACTCTCCTACGAGCAGTACTTC.

The chain links TRBV11-3 to TRBJ2-5; weak D call: TRBD1 (6 bases). The germline V gene encodes CDR1 SGHNT and CDR2 YENEEA. The CDR3 runs to 18 residues. V lost 0 bases and J lost 6, with 23 bases in between. The CDR3 reads CASSLDGTPLHGMKTQYF. The CDR3 nucleotides are TGTGCCAGCAGCTTAGATGGGACACCTCTGCATGGGATGAAGACCCAGTACTTC.

This rearrangement joins TRBV6-2 or TRBV6-3 to TRBJ2-7; 9 nucleotides line up with TRBD2. V lost 2 bases and J lost 6; bases outside the gene matches: 11. The CDR3 spans 16 residues. Per germline, CDR1 MNHEY and CDR2 SVGEGT. The CDR3 protein is CASSYAIAGVASEQYF. The DNA of the CDR3 is TGTGCCAGCAGTTACGCAATAGCGGGAGTCGCCTCCGAGCAGTACTTC.

The chain uses TRBV5-1 and TRBJ2-2; 8 bases match TRBD2. The ends lost 4 bases at V and 2 bases at J; junction bases unmatched: 4. CDR3 size: 15 residues. Germline CDR1 SGHRS, CDR2 YFSETQ. The CDR3 spells CASSLSGINTGELFF. The CDR3 DNA reads as TGCGCCAGCAGCCTTAGCGGGATCAACACCGGGGAGCTGTTTTTT.

This sequence joins TRBV4-3 and TRBJ2-3; weak D call: TRBD2 (6 bases). With 0 bases removed from V and 2 bases from J, the gap between germline ends came to 18 bases. The CDR3 has 18 residues. CDR1 is LGHNA and CDR2 is YSLEER in the germline V gene. CDR3 coding DNA: TGCGCCAGCAGCCAAGATCGTCCCGGGGGAGGATTCACAGATACGCAGTATTTT. Its translation: CASSQDRPGGGFTDTQYF.

This sequence joins TRBV19 and TRBJ1-2; 7 nucleotides match TRBD1. Germline lookup yields CDR1 LNHDA and CDR2 SQIVND (reference sequence). This CDR3 spans 14 amino acids. The V segment lost 4 bases and the J segment 3 bases; nucleotides outside the gene matches: 5. This CDR3 reads CASSRGQGDYGYTF. DNA of the CDR3: TGTGCCAGTAGTAGGGGGCAGGGGGACTATGGCTACACCTTC.

V and J are TRBV7-2 and TRBJ1-2; possible D gene TRBD1, 5 bases. This CDR3 region has 14 residues. Germline assignment: CDR1 SGHTA and CDR2 FQGNSA. The V end lost 5 bases, the J end lost 8 bases, and 18 bases lay between the germline ends. CDR3 DNA sequence: TGTGCCAGCAGCCCCTACAGTGCACAGGTGGGCTACACCTTC. Its translation is CASSPYSAQVGYTF. The full variable domain, with the rest looked up from reference TRBV7-2 and TRBJ1-2, is GAGVSQSPSNKVTEKGKDVELRCDPISGHTALYWYRQSLGQGLEFLIYFQGNSAPDKSGLPSDRFSAERTGGSVSTLTIQRTQQEDSAVYLCASSPYSAQVGYTFGSGTRLTVV.

The chain carries TRBV27 and TRBJ2-3, with 7 nucleotides matching TRBD1. The CDR3 length is 14 residues. The junction had 8 bases not matched to a gene; V was cut back by 5 bases and J by 6 bases. Germline V CDR1 and CDR2: MNHEY, SMNVEV (reference sequence). The CDR3 nucleotides are TGTGCCAGCAGTGTAAGGGACAGCAGGGATACGCAGTATTTT. Amino acid sequence: CASSVRDSRDTQYF.

The V and J genes are TRBV5-4 and TRBJ1-2, with a possible D match to TRBD1 (5 bases). CDR1 is SGHNT, CDR2 YYREEE, per germline (reference sequence). The V gene lost 3 bases and the J gene lost 8 bases, with 11 bases spanning the gap. The CDR3 has 12 amino acids. Here the CDR3 reads CASSSREFGYTF. The CDR3 region has the DNA TGTGCCAGCAGCTCCAGGGAATTCGGCTACACCTTC.

The chain carries TRBV25-1 and TRBJ1-1, with D unresolved. V lost 4 bases and J lost 2, with 11 bases in between. The CDR3 is made up of 14 amino acids. Germline V gene lookup returns CDR1 MGHDK and CDR2 SYGVNS. CDR3 coding DNA: TGTGCCAGCAGTGTAGCGCGGGATAACACTGAAGCTTTCTTT. This codes for CASSVARDNTEAFF.

This chain links TRBV27 with TRBJ1-6; weak D call: TRBD1 (5 bases). Germline lookup yields CDR1 MNHEY and CDR2 SMNVEV (reference sequence). This CDR3 region has 16 residues. V gave up 2 bases and J gave up 4 bases, with 12 bases separating them. The DNA of the CDR3 is TGTGCCAGCAGTTTAAGTGTAGGGACTTATAATTCACCCCTCCACTTT. Its protein product is CASSLSVGTYNSPLHF.

V is TRBV18 and J is TRBJ1-1, with a tentative D call TRBD1 (6 bases). The CDR3 extends over 15 amino acids. Trimming took 1 base from V and 3 from J, leaving 12 bases between them. Germline CDR1 reads KGHSH; CDR2 reads LQKENI. Here the CDR3 DNA reads TGTGCCAGCTCACCACGCGGGGGCCAAGACACTGAAGCTTTCTTT. Its protein product is CASSPRGGQDTEAFF.

V gene TRBV7-9 combines with J gene TRBJ1-5; perhaps TRBD1 as D (6 bases). The CDR3 runs to 14 residues. Trimming took 5 bases from V and 4 from J, leaving 12 bases between them. Germline V gene sequence: CDR1 SEHNR, CDR2 FQNEAQ (reference sequence). Here the CDR3 DNA reads TGTGCCAGCAGCCCCGGGACATCAAATCAGCCCCAGCATTTT. The encoded protein is CASSPGTSNQPQHF. Filled out from reference TRBV7-9 and TRBJ1-5, the complete variable domain reads DTGVSQNPRHKITKRGQNVTFRCDPISEHNRLYWYRQTLGQGPEFLTYFQNEAQLEKSRLLSDRFSAERPKGSFSTLEIQRTEQGDSAMYLCASSPGTSNQPQHFGDGTRLSIL.

V is TRBV7-3 and J is TRBJ2-5; perhaps TRBD1 as D (6 bases). Per the germline V gene, CDR1 is SGHTA and CDR2 is FQGTGA. V lost 5 bases and J 4 bases, leaving 20 bases between the germline ends. The CDR3 is 16 residues long. The CDR3 region has the DNA TGTGCCAGCAGCCCCTGGGGCCCGGGACAAGGAGAGACCCAGTACTTC. Residues: CASSPWGPGQGETQYF.

This sequence joins TRBV4-1 and TRBJ1-5, with 9 bases lining up with TRBD1. The length of the CDR3 is 17 residues. V shed 3 bases and J 6 bases; nucleotides not matched to a gene: 12. CDR1 is MGHRA and CDR2 is YSYEKL in the germline V gene. Here the CDR3 reads CASSHKSGKQGAQPQHF. The CDR3 bases are TGCGCCAGCAGCCATAAGAGTGGAAAACAGGGGGCTCAGCCCCAGCATTTT.

This clone has just one count. The chain couples TRBV5-5 to TRBJ1-2; perhaps TRBD1 as D (6 bases). The CDR3 consists of 12 residues. V lost 5 bases to trimming and J lost 6 bases, with 11 bases between them. Germline CDR1 SGHKS, CDR2 YYEKEE (reference sequence). CDR3 in DNA: TGTGCCAGCAGTAATACAGGGAATGGCTACACCTTC. This gives the protein CASSNTGNGYTF.

This clone appeared a single time. The chain carries TRBV28 and TRBJ1-5, with TRBD1 matching 7 bases. The CDR3 length is 14 residues. Germline trimming cut 11 bases from V and 2 bases from J; bases unmatched to any gene: 9. Germline CDR1 MDHEN, CDR2 SYDVKM. The CDR3 region is CAAMTGTGNQPQHF. DNA of the CDR3: TGTGCCGCCATGACAGGGACGGGCAATCAGCCCCAGCATTTT.

Comment on this clone: In the same sample, other DNA sequences code for this CDR3. The chain has TRBV5-1 and TRBJ2-1; 11 positions agree with TRBD1. This CDR3 is built from 14 residues. Unmatched junction bases numbered 3, after V lost 4 bases and J lost 6 bases. CDR1 SGHRS and CDR2 YFSETQ come from the germline V gene. CDR3 nucleotides: TGCGCCAGCAGCCTGGACAGGGGGCTCAATGAGCAGTTCTTC. Translating gives CASSLDRGLNEQFF.

This chain links TRBV29-1 with TRBJ2-5; 7 nucleotides align to TRBD1. Germline CDR1 is SQVTM and CDR2 is ANQGSEA. CDR3 size: 13 residues. Trimming removed 3 bases from V and 3 bases from J; junction bases left unmatched: 4. The CDR3 bases are TGCAGCGTTGATACAGGGGCGGAAGAGACCCAGTACTTC. It is translated as CSVDTGAEETQYF.

This chain connects TRBV11-2 to TRBJ2-3, with 7 bases aligning to TRBD2. Trimming removed 3 bases from V and 0 bases from J; junction bases left unmatched: 6. The CDR3 loop spans 16 amino acids. In germline, CDR1 is SGHAT, CDR2 FQNNGV. CDR3 bases: TGTGCCAGCAGCTTGACTAGCAGCCCTAGCACAGATACGCAGTATTTT. It translates to CASSLTSSPSTDTQYF.

The V gene is TRBV6-4, the J gene TRBJ2-1; the match to TRBD2 covers 7 bases. Germline V gene lookup returns CDR1 MRHNA and CDR2 SNTAGT. CDR3 size: 15 residues. J gave up 7 bases and V 2 bases, and 8 bases lay outside the gene matches. The CDR3, as DNA: TGTGCCAGCAGTGACATAGGGGAGGGAATTAATGAGCAGTTCTTC. It specifies CASSDIGEGINEQFF.

J is TRBJ2-3 and V is TRBV5-4; D uncertain. V dropped 4 bases and J dropped 6 bases, with 9 bases sitting between them. CDR3 length: 12 residues. Germline-derived CDR1 and CDR2 are SGHNT and YYREEE (reference sequence). The DNA of the CDR3 is TGTGCCAGCAGCCCGGCGGTGGATACGCAGTATTTT. It encodes CASSPAVDTQYF.

The chain employs TRBV3-1 (or the pseudogene TRBV3-2) and TRBJ1-4, with no clear D. This CDR3 comprises 14 residues. Trimming took off 1 base at V and 10 bases at J, with 13 bases between the two ends. Looked up from germline, CDR1 is LGHDT and CDR2 is YNNKEL (reference sequence). Here the CDR3 DNA reads TGTGCCAGCAGCCAAGGCGGGAATACGGGAAAACTGTTTTTT. Translating it yields CASSQGGNTGKLFF.

The rearrangement uses TRBV4-2 and TRBJ1-5; the D gene is possibly TRBD1 (5 bases). Germline loops: CDR1 LGHNA, CDR2 YNFKEQ. Trimming left V 4 bases short and J 3 bases short, with 16 bases between. This CDR3 has 16 amino acids. This CDR3 reads CASSRQGSGPNQPQHF. CDR3 nucleotide sequence: TGTGCCAGCAGCCGCCAGGGTTCAGGGCCCAATCAGCCCCAGCATTTT.

The chain uses TRBV5-6 and TRBJ2-2; 7 bases agree with TRBD2. The CDR3 sequence is 17 residues long. Germline values: CDR1 SGHDT, CDR2 YYEEEE. Unmatched junction bases numbered 10, after V lost 0 bases and J lost 5 bases. The CDR3 sequence is CASSLGPGGPGTGELFF. In nucleotides, the CDR3 is TGTGCCAGCAGCTTGGGTCCGGGAGGTCCGGGGACCGGGGAGCTGTTTTTT.